This TCR beta chain was identified during a study of cytomegalovirus exposure and HLA in healthy donors. The J segment lost 5 bases and the V segment lost 4 bases, leaving 9 bases of the junction unmatched. This CDR3 has 16 residues. CDR1 SGHAT and CDR2 FQNNGV come from the germline V gene. Both 60 Vbeta primers and 13 Jbeta primers went into the PCR. Assay used: immunoSEQ multiplex PCR; TCRdb lists only in-frame clones, some missing. This table has around 250,000 clones, 70% to 90% appearing once. This clonotype was sampled from a woman aged 55-75 years in good health and CMV-seropositive. The sequencing input was PBMCs. This sequence joins TRBV11-2 and TRBJ2-2, with TRBD2 matching over 8 bases. CDR3: CASSSPAGGITGELFF. As DNA, the CDR3 is TGTGCCAGCAGCTCCCCGGCGGGAGGAATTACCGGGGAGCTGTTTTTT.